The table lists the clone carrying this TCR beta chain with many counts. V lost 5 bases to trimming and J lost 3 bases, with 16 bases between them. CDR3 size: 15 residues. Germline V gene lookup returns CDR1 SNHLY and CDR2 FYNNEI. Amplification of TCR beta CDR3 regions used RNA as the template. HTBI primers were the set used in a first-round RT-PCR of the TCR CDR3. Using its own MiXCR run on the multiplex PCR reads, TCRdb lists one record per CDR3 protein. This table has a few hundred thousand distinct CDR3 sequences, around 20% appearing once. The data originate from a study of T cells in Graves' hyperthyroidism and ophthalmopathy.

Sequenced material: blood. The chain uses TRBV2 and TRBJ2-5, with D maybe TRBD2 (6 bases). The TCR sequence derives from a man aged 50 to 60 with Graves' ophthalmopathy. This chain's CDR3 is CASSLQRVEKETQYF. In nucleotides, the CDR3 is TGTGCCAGCAGTCTCCAGCGGGTAGAGAAAGAGACCCAGTACTTC.